Included here is one T cell receptor beta chain sequence, with context. Its antigen is currently unknown. Germline V gives CDR1 SGHTS, CDR2 YDEGEE. This CDR3 has 17 amino acids. V was clipped by 0 bases and J by 2 bases; unmatched bases: 7. Here immunoSEQ multiplex PCR was the method, and the copy in TCRdb shows in-frame clones only, minus some. The sample lists 140,000 or so clones, just over 85% seen once, with roughly 3% in the top ten. The sample is drawn from a study of T cell responses to AZD1222 COVID-19 vaccine. Study observations and caveats: Only 5 or 6 people who got AZD1222 tested seropositive at baseline. White British people made up most donors, females outnumbered males, and clonal diversity was possibly underestimated.

Sequences were derived from peripheral blood, sampled on day 0 of AZD1222 vaccination. This TCR was sampled from an adult in good health. This rearrangement joins TRBV5-8 to TRBJ2-2, with TRBD2 matching over 7 bases. CDR3 DNA sequence: TGTGCCAGCAGCTTGGGTTCGAGACTAGCTAACACCGGGGAGCTGTTTTTT. Translation: CASSLGSRLANTGELFF.